This entry lists 13 T cell receptor beta chains sequenced from one sample in a study of blood T cell repertoires in COVID-19. Generated by immunoSEQ multiplex PCR, the TCRdb table keeps only in-frame clones and is missing some. The sample shows under 450,000 clones, 70% to 90% of them seen only once. Sequenced input: peripheral blood. All receptors come from a woman between 40 and 50 years old with COVID-19, enrolled during active disease.

J is TRBJ2-1 and V is TRBV6-5; D is perhaps TRBD2 (6 bases). Germline V lookup: CDR1 MNHEY, CDR2 SVGAGI. Trimming pared 7 bases from V and 0 bases from J, leaving 13 bases between. The CDR3 runs 15 residues. Here the CDR3 DNA reads TGTGCCAGCACCCCCTGGCGGGGCTCCTACAATGAGCAGTTCTTC. Protein: CASTPWRGSYNEQFF.

This clone was recorded a few times. The chain is built from TRBV19 and TRBJ1-4, with 10 bases fitting TRBD1. The CDR3 totals 16 residues. V lost 9 bases and J lost 8; bases outside the gene matches: 15. CDR1 and CDR2 from the germline V gene are LNHDA and SQIVND (reference sequence). CDR3 amino acids: CASKTGGGFVTEKLFF. The CDR3, as DNA: TGTGCCAGCAAGACAGGGGGCGGATTTGTAACCGAAAAACTGTTTTTT.

The chain employs TRBV12-3 or TRBV12-4 and TRBJ2-7, with TRBD1 as a possible D gene (5 bases). This CDR3 is 13 amino acids long. With 5 bases removed from V and 5 bases from J, the gap between germline ends came to 13 bases. In DNA form, the CDR3 reads TGTGCCAGCAGTACAGGAAGTAAGGACGAGCAGTACTTC. As protein: CASSTGSKDEQYF.

The V gene is TRBV19, the J gene TRBJ1-6, with 8 bases aligning to TRBD1. This CDR3 spans 16 amino acids. Per germline, CDR1 LNHDA and CDR2 SQIVND (reference sequence). Trimming at V came to 7 bases and at J to 0 bases, leaving 5 bases not matched to a gene. The CDR3: CASTRTGGSYNSPLHF. CDR3 coding DNA: TGTGCCAGTACCCGAACAGGGGGCTCCTATAATTCACCCCTCCACTTT.

This clone was detected a few times. The CDR3 is CASSDSTGDTGELFF. The CDR3 DNA sequence: TGTGCCAGCAGTGACTCGACAGGGGACACCGGGGAGCTGTTTTTT. The chain has TRBV6-4 and TRBJ2-2; 8 positions match TRBD1. V gave up 0 bases and J gave up 3 bases; unmatched junction bases: 0. The CDR3 is 15 amino acids. Germline CDR1 reads MRHNA; CDR2 reads SNTAGT.

The rearrangement joins TRBV19 to TRBJ1-2, with D uncertain. V lost 3 bases to trimming and J lost 2 bases, with 4 bases between them. The CDR3 loop spans 12 amino acids. Germline values: CDR1 LNHDA, CDR2 SQIVND (reference sequence). In nucleotides, the CDR3 is TGTGCCAGTAGTATGGCCAACTATGGCTACACCTTC. It is translated as CASSMANYGYTF.

The DNA of the CDR3 is TGCGCCAGCAGCCTCCGGGGGATAGATGGCACTGAAGCTTTCTTT. Protein: CASSLRGIDGTEAFF. The chain carries TRBV4-1 and TRBJ1-1; the D gene is possibly TRBD1 (5 bases). Between the trimmed V and J ends, which lost 4 bases and 4 bases, there was a span of 16 bases. The CDR3 runs to 15 residues. The germline CDR1 and CDR2 sequences are MGHRA and YSYEKL.

Written as DNA, the CDR3 is TGTGCCAGCAGCTTAGCGGCGGCGGAAAATGGCTACACCTTC. It specifies CASSLAAAENGYTF. The V call is TRBV7-9, the J call TRBJ1-2; D gene uncertain. This CDR3 has 14 amino acids. Trimming cost V 0 bases and J 6 bases, with 11 bases left between them. Germline V lookup: CDR1 SEHNR, CDR2 FQNEAQ (reference sequence).

The sample holds a few counts of this clone. V usage is TRBV2 and J usage is TRBJ1-5, with 10 bases matching TRBD1. V lost 3 bases to trimming and J lost 6 bases; unmatched junction nucleotides: 5. This CDR3 is built from 15 residues. CDR1 and CDR2 (germline): SNHLY, FYNNEI. The CDR3 protein is CASSERQGAGQPQHF. The CDR3 region has the DNA TGTGCCAGCAGTGAGCGACAGGGGGCCGGTCAGCCCCAGCATTTT.

The chain joins TRBV3-1 (or the pseudogene TRBV3-2) to TRBJ1-3, with D hard to call. V was cut by 0 bases and J by 7 bases, with 13 bases left in between. Germline V gene lookup returns CDR1 LGHDT and CDR2 YNNKEL (reference sequence). The CDR3 has 15 residues. Here the CDR3 reads CASSQESRGMNTIYF. The CDR3 coding sequence is TGTGCCAGCAGCCAAGAATCTAGAGGAATGAACACCATATATTTT.

The rearrangement joins TRBV28 to TRBJ1-5, with 7 bases fitting TRBD1. CDR3 length equals 19 residues. Germline values: CDR1 MDHEN, CDR2 SYDVKM. V was clipped by 3 bases and J by 10 bases; unmatched bases: 24. CDR3 amino acids: CASSLVTGLLSSTADPQHF. In DNA, the CDR3 is TGTGCCAGCAGTTTGGTGACAGGGCTGCTATCTTCCACTGCCGACCCCCAGCATTTT.

V and J are TRBV9 and TRBJ2-2; TRBD2 agrees at 9 bases. The germline V gene has CDR1 SGDLS and CDR2 YYNGEE. With 0 bases clipped from V and 4 bases from J, the junction kept 1 base outside the gene matches. The CDR3 extends over 15 amino acids. CDR3: CASSVGGRATGELFF. CDR3 DNA sequence: TGTGCCAGCAGCGTAGGCGGGAGGGCCACCGGGGAGCTGTTTTTT. The variable domain in full, with the rest retrieved from reference TRBV9 and TRBJ2-2, is DSGVTQTPKHLITATGQRVTLRCSPRSGDLSVYWYQQSLDQGLQFLIQYYNGEERAKGNILERFSAQQFPDLHSELNLSSLELGDSALYFCASSVGGRATGELFFGEGSRLTVL.

This clone was detected once. This rearrangement joins TRBV2 to TRBJ2-3; D is perhaps TRBD1 (5 bases). Germline V gives CDR1 SNHLY, CDR2 FYNNEI. V shed 4 bases and J shed 1 base, with 15 bases lying between them. CDR3 length: 16 amino acids. The CDR3 nucleotides read TGTGCCAGCAGTGCTACCCAGGGAATCGGCACAGATACGCAGTATTTT. Amino acid sequence: CASSATQGIGTDTQYF.